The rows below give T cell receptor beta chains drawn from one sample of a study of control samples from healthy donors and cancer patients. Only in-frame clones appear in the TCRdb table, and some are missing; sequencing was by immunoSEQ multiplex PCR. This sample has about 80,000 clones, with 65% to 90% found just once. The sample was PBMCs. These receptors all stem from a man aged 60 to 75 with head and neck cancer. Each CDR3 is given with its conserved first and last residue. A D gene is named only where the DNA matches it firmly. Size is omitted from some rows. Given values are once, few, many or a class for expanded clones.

DNA: TGCAGCGCCGGAGGGGGACAGGGAGAGGAAAAACTGTTTTTT; CDR3: CSAGGGQGEEKLFF; size: once; J: TRBJ1-4; V: TRBV29-1; D: TRBD1
DNA: TGTGCCAGCAGCGGGACTAGCGGGGCCTACAATGAGCAGTTCTTC; CDR3: CASSGTSGAYNEQFF; size: -; J: TRBJ2-1; V: TRBV2; D: TRBD2
DNA: TGTGCCATCAGCCTAGGACAGGCAGACACTGAAGCTTTCTTT; CDR3: CAISLGQADTEAFF; size: -; J: TRBJ1-1; V: TRBV10-3; D: TRBD1
DNA: TGCGCCAGCAGCTTGAGTGGGGCTGGGGGTTACCAAGAGACCCAGTACTTC; CDR3: CASSLSGAGGYQETQYF; size: -; J: TRBJ2-5; V: TRBV5-1; D: -
DNA: TGCAGCACCCTGGGGCTAGCTAGCAATGAGCAGTTCTTC; CDR3: CSTLGLASNEQFF; size: -; J: TRBJ2-1; V: TRBV29-1; D: -
DNA: TGCAGCGTGGGGGACATCATGAACACTGAAGCTTTCTTT; CDR3: CSVGDIMNTEAFF; size: once; J: TRBJ1-1; V: TRBV29-1; D: -
DNA: TGCGCCAGCAGGCAGGGACAGGGGGCGAACACTGAAGCTTTCTTT; CDR3: CASRQGQGANTEAFF; size: -; J: TRBJ1-1; V: TRBV4-1; D: TRBD1
DNA: TGTGCCACCAGGGATCCAAGTACTGAAGCTTTCTTT; CDR3: CATRDPSTEAFF; size: -; J: TRBJ1-1; V: TRBV15; D: -
DNA: TGCAGCGTTTCAGTTTACCAAGAGACCCAGTACTTC; CDR3: CSVSVYQETQYF; size: -; J: TRBJ2-5; V: TRBV29-1; D: -
DNA: TGTGCCACCAGCAGAGGGCAGAGGGGGACTTACTCTCAAGAGACCCAGTACTTC; CDR3: CATSRGQRGTYSQETQYF; size: -; J: TRBJ2-5; V: TRBV15; D: -
DNA: TGTGCCAGCAGCCAGCAGGCGACGAGGGAGACCCAGTACTTC; CDR3: CASSQQATRETQYF; size: -; J: TRBJ2-5; V: TRBV3-1/TRBV3-2; D: -
DNA: TGTGCCAGTAGTATTACAGGGTCTGGAAACACCATATATTTT; CDR3: CASSITGSGNTIYF; size: -; J: TRBJ1-3; V: TRBV19; D: -
DNA: TGTGCCAGTAGTGGACAGGGCCAAGAGACCCAGTACTTC; CDR3: CASSGQGQETQYF; size: -; J: TRBJ2-5; V: TRBV19; D: TRBD1
DNA: TGTGCCAGCAGCTTCCGACCCAAACCGGGAGATACGCAGTATTTT; CDR3: CASSFRPKPGDTQYF; size: -; J: TRBJ2-3; V: TRBV11-1; D: -
DNA: TGTGCCAGCAGTGAGGGGCAGGGGTCCTACGAGCAGTACTTC; CDR3: CASSEGQGSYEQYF; size: -; J: TRBJ2-7; V: TRBV6-1; D: -
DNA: TGTGCCAGCAGCTTAGGACAGCAAGAGACCCAGTACTTC; CDR3: CASSLGQQETQYF; size: -; J: TRBJ2-5; V: TRBV11-3; D: -
DNA: TGTGCCAGAAGCTCGGGACCCTATAGCAATCAGCCCCAGCATTTT; CDR3: CARSSGPYSNQPQHF; size: -; J: TRBJ1-5; V: TRBV5-3; D: -
DNA: TGTGCCAGCCGCGTCGGGGGCGGGGGGCACACCGGGGAGCTGTTTTTT; CDR3: CASRVGGGGHTGELFF; size: -; J: TRBJ2-2; V: TRBV9; D: TRBD2
DNA: TGTGCCAGCAGCAACCTAGCGGGAGACTACAATGAGCAGTTCTTC; CDR3: CASSNLAGDYNEQFF; size: few; J: TRBJ2-1; V: TRBV7-9; D: TRBD2
DNA: TGTGCCACCAGCAGAGCGACAGACACTAGAACGGGGACCTACAATGAGCAGTTCTTC; CDR3: CATSRATDTRTGTYNEQFF; size: -; J: TRBJ2-1; V: TRBV15; D: -
DNA: TGTGCCAGCAGCTCGACGGGCACTAACACCGGGGAGCTGTTTTTT; CDR3: CASSSTGTNTGELFF; size: -; J: TRBJ2-2; V: TRBV11-3; D: -
DNA: TGTGCCAGCAGCCCTTCGACAGGGAGGCAGCCCCAGCATTTT; CDR3: CASSPSTGRQPQHF; size: -; J: TRBJ1-5; V: TRBV5-6; D: TRBD1